The rows below give T cell receptor beta chains drawn from one sample of a study of cytomegalovirus exposure and HLA in healthy donors. Produced via immunoSEQ multiplex PCR; TCRdb's table is partial and in-frame only. The data show roughly 130,000 clones, around 86% seen once. The specimen sequenced was PBMCs. These receptor sequences come from a man aged 18 to 30 in good health and CMV-seronegative. CDR3s include the opening cysteine and the closing phenylalanine or tryptophan. D genes are given only for firm matches. Clone size is given for some rows only: seen once, a few or many times, or a class if the clone is expanded.

CDR3 protein,CDR3 DNA,J gene,D gene,V gene,clone size
CASSFPRVSASEQYF,TGTGCCAGCAGCTTTCCCCGGGTATCAGCGAGCGAGCAGTACTTC,TRBJ2-7,.,TRBV5-4,.
CASSQAGTYYEQYF,TGTGCCAGCAGCCAAGCAGGGACATACTACGAGCAGTACTTC,TRBJ2-7,.,TRBV4-2,.
CAISEMTGAYEQYF,TGTGCCATCAGTGAGATGACAGGGGCCTACGAGCAGTACTTC,TRBJ2-7,TRBD1,TRBV10-3,.
CASSPRALGTGELFF,TGTGCCAGCTCACCGAGGGCCCTGGGGACCGGGGAGCTGTTTTTT,TRBJ2-2,.,TRBV18,.
CASSPQKETQYF,TGTGCCAGCAGCCCGCAGAAAGAGACCCAGTACTTC,TRBJ2-5,.,TRBV11-2,.
CASSYEGDEQYF,TGTGCCAGCAGCTACGAGGGGGACGAGCAGTACTTC,TRBJ2-7,.,TRBV7-6,.
CASSPKAGGGTDTQYF,TGTGCCAGCAGCCCGAAGGCGGGGGGTGGCACAGATACGCAGTATTTT,TRBJ2-3,TRBD2,TRBV9,.
CASSSPGQGSGNEQFF,TGTGCCAGCAGTTCGCCGGGACAGGGGTCGGGCAATGAGCAGTTCTTC,TRBJ2-1,TRBD1,TRBV28,.
CASSASPGGDPYNEQFF,TGTGCCAGCAGCGCTTCCCCGGGGGGAGACCCCTACAATGAGCAGTTCTTC,TRBJ2-1,TRBD2,TRBV9,.
CASSSGAVDTQYF,TGTGCCAGCAGTAGCGGGGCGGTAGATACGCAGTATTTT,TRBJ2-3,TRBD2,TRBV25-1,.
CASSPRVGPLTGELFF,TGTGCCAGCAGCCCACGTGTGGGGCCCCTCACCGGGGAGCTGTTTTTT,TRBJ2-2,.,TRBV9,.
CAISREPEGSPLHF,TGTGCCATCAGTCGGGAACCCGAGGGTTCACCCCTCCACTTT,TRBJ1-6,.,TRBV10-3,.
CASRDSQNQPQHF,TGCGCCAGCCGGGACAGCCAAAATCAGCCCCAGCATTTT,TRBJ1-5,TRBD1,TRBV5-1,.
CSTHRAADTEAFF,TGCAGCACACACAGGGCGGCGGACACTGAAGCTTTCTTT,TRBJ1-1,.,TRBV29-1,.
CASSRDRADEKLFF,TGTGCCAGCAGCCGCGACAGGGCGGATGAAAAACTGTTTTTT,TRBJ1-4,TRBD1,TRBV11-1,few
CAWSTGTTQETQYF,TGTGCCTGGAGTACCGGGACTACCCAAGAGACCCAGTACTTC,TRBJ2-5,TRBD2,TRBV30,.
CASSAGWDTGELFF,TGTGCCAGCAGCGCGGGATGGGACACCGGGGAGCTGTTTTTT,TRBJ2-2,.,TRBV6-4,.
CASRSEGNTIYF,TGTGCCAGCCGATCGGAGGGAAACACCATATATTTT,TRBJ1-3,.,TRBV19,.
CASSLADRGQETQYF,TGTGCTAGCAGCTTAGCGGACAGGGGGCAAGAGACCCAGTACTTC,TRBJ2-5,TRBD1,TRBV7-7,.
CSVASGTVTDTQYF,TGCAGCGTTGCATCCGGGACAGTCACAGATACGCAGTATTTT,TRBJ2-3,TRBD1,TRBV29-1,once
CASSSTGYYGYTF,TGTGCCAGCAGCTCAACAGGGTACTATGGCTACACCTTC,TRBJ1-2,.,TRBV11-2,.
CASSAGQGGSGYTF,TGTGCCAGCAGCGCGGGACAGGGGGGCTCTGGCTACACCTTC,TRBJ1-2,TRBD1,TRBV5-4,few
CAIGGGTGFDQPQHF,TGTGCCATCGGGGGGGGGACAGGGTTCGATCAGCCCCAGCATTTT,TRBJ1-5,TRBD1,TRBV10-3,few
CASSLKRQLNSPLHF,TGTGCCAGCAGCTTAAAGCGACAGCTAAATTCACCCCTCCACTTT,TRBJ1-6,.,TRBV7-8,.
CASSDDSETQYF,TGTGCCAGCAGTGATGACTCGGAGACCCAGTACTTC,TRBJ2-5,.,TRBV2,once
CATSMNRNNGNTIYF,TGTGCCACCAGCATGAACAGGAATAATGGGAACACCATATATTTT,TRBJ1-3,.,TRBV15,.
CASSDRPSGVTDTQYF,TGCGCCAGCAGCGATCGACCTAGCGGGGTCACAGATACGCAGTATTTT,TRBJ2-3,TRBD2,TRBV5-1,.
CAWSVQGYTEAFF,TGTGCCTGGAGTGTACAGGGATACACTGAAGCTTTCTTT,TRBJ1-1,.,TRBV30,.
CASSSQVLQETQYF,TGTGCCAGCAGCTCACAGGTCCTGCAAGAGACCCAGTACTTC,TRBJ2-5,.,TRBV7-2,.
CASSLEIAGPSSYNEQFF,TGTGCCAGCAGCTTGGAAATAGCGGGGCCGAGCTCCTACAATGAGCAGTTCTTC,TRBJ2-1,TRBD2,TRBV5-6,.
CASSPRGGTGGLNEQFF,TGTGCCAGCAGCCCGAGGGGCGGGACAGGGGGCTTGAATGAGCAGTTCTTC,TRBJ2-1,TRBD1,TRBV9,.
CASGLVRGTGTNEQFF,TGTGCTAGTGGTTTGGTGCGGGGGACGGGGACCAATGAGCAGTTCTTC,TRBJ2-1,TRBD2,TRBV12-5,.
CSATWQNGYTF,TGCAGTGCAACCTGGCAGAATGGCTACACCTTC,TRBJ1-2,.,TRBV20-1,.
CAWMDRGRSEQYF,TGTGCCTGGATGGACAGGGGGCGAAGCGAGCAGTACTTC,TRBJ2-7,TRBD1,TRBV30,.
CASSRGLWVGAGELFF,TGCGCCAGCAGCCGGGGACTGTGGGTGGGGGCCGGGGAGCTGTTTTTT,TRBJ2-2,.,TRBV4-3,.
CASSLSGGADTQYF,TGTGCCAGCAGTTTAAGCGGGGGGGCAGATACGCAGTATTTT,TRBJ2-3,TRBD2,TRBV27,.
CASSFSSGQARSYEQYF,TGTGCCAGCAGTTTTTCCTCGGGACAGGCTAGATCCTACGAGCAGTACTTC,TRBJ2-7,TRBD1,TRBV28,.
CASTKGQYQETQYF,TGTGCCAGCACTAAAGGACAGTACCAAGAGACCCAGTACTTC,TRBJ2-5,.,TRBV7-2,.
CASTRSPGAGELFF,TGTGCCAGCACCCGATCTCCAGGGGCCGGGGAGCTGTTTTTT,TRBJ2-2,.,TRBV7-7,.
CASSHGTSGQETQYF,TGCGCCAGCAGCCATGGGACTAGCGGACAAGAGACCCAGTACTTC,TRBJ2-5,TRBD2,TRBV4-3,.
CASSSYHGGGGSYEQYF,TGTGCCAGCAGCTCCTATCATGGGGGGGGTGGGTCCTACGAGCAGTACTTC,TRBJ2-7,TRBD2,TRBV7-9,.
CASSQRVLAKLFF,TGTGCCAGCTCCCAACGGGTTTTGGCAAAACTGTTTTTT,TRBJ1-4,.,TRBV7-9,.
CASSYFSWSRNTIYF,TGTGCCAGCAGTTACTTTTCTTGGAGCCGCAACACCATATATTTT,TRBJ1-3,.,TRBV6-5,.
CASSSDYEQYF,TGTGCCAGCAGCTCAGACTACGAGCAGTACTTC,TRBJ2-7,.,TRBV7-9,.
CAISESLLRGTEAFF,TGTGCCATCAGTGAGTCCCTCCTCAGGGGCACTGAAGCTTTCTTT,TRBJ1-1,.,TRBV10-3,.
CASSLSDGLADIYYEQYF,TGTGCCAGCAGCTTATCAGATGGACTAGCGGACATATACTACGAGCAGTACTTC,TRBJ2-7,TRBD2,TRBV7-2,.
CASSPALGGYGYTF,TGCGCCAGCAGCCCCGCACTGGGGGGCTATGGCTACACCTTC,TRBJ1-2,.,TRBV4-3,.
CASRPKGQGDNYGYTF,TGCGCCAGCAGACCGAAAGGACAGGGGGATAACTATGGCTACACCTTC,TRBJ1-2,TRBD1,TRBV5-1,.
CASSLSGSGGEQYF,TGTGCCAGCAGTTTATCCGGGTCGGGGGGGGAGCAGTACTTC,TRBJ2-7,TRBD2,TRBV27,.
CSVVSDRSEQFF,TGCAGCGTTGTTAGCGACAGGAGTGAGCAGTTCTTC,TRBJ2-1,.,TRBV29-1,.